This T cell receptor (beta chain) was sequenced in a study of metastatic and nonmetastatic thyroid tumors. Points from the study as a whole: Malignant tumors reportedly showed significantly higher TCR beta diversity than benign nodules in both blood and tumor.

As for this clone: What it binds is not known.

Per the study methods: Built for papillary thyroid cancer, a distant-metastasis classifier drew on CDR3 differences across clinicopathological groups. Via MiXCR, TCRdb re-called the PCR reads. It is TCRdb's table, rather than the study itself, that gives the V and J calls and clone size. The table has 20,000 to 25,000 clones, 35% to 45% seen once. Not a single patient had been given any form of treatment at any point before undergoing thyroid surgery. CDR1 is SGHKS and CDR2 is YYEKEE in the germline V gene (reference sequence). With 4 bases removed from V and 7 bases from J, the gap between germline ends came to 12 bases. The CDR3 covers 13 residues.

The V and J genes are TRBV5-5 and TRBJ1-5; D may be TRBD1 (5 bases). This TCR was sampled from a male donor with papillary thyroid cancer or a benign thyroid nodule (not recorded which). Some clones in this sample may be carry-over from other donors' samples. The sample taken for sequencing was blood. The CDR3 loop is CASSPEGWQPQHF. The CDR3 DNA reads TGTGCCAGCAGCCCGGAGGGGTGGCAGCCCCAGCATTTT.